A selection of T cell receptor beta chains follows, all from one sample in a study of cytomegalovirus exposure and HLA in healthy donors. Clones were sequenced by immunoSEQ multiplex PCR, and TCRdb holds only the in-frame ones, with some missing. This sample has some 130,000 clones, with roughly 79% found just once. The sequenced material came from PBMCs. All receptors come from a woman aged 40-49 years in good health and CMV-seronegative. Both conserved end residues are part of each CDR3. The D gene is left open where the match is weak. For some rows the clone size is stated as once, few or many, or as a class when expanded; others skip it.

CDR3 protein: CASSSGVAGQETQYF
CDR3 DNA: TGCGCCAGCAGCTCGGGGGTAGCGGGCCAAGAGACCCAGTACTTC
J gene: TRBJ2-5
V gene: TRBV5-1
D gene: TRBD2
clone size: few

CDR3 protein: CASSKVQVFSWTGVLPGANGLTF
CDR3 DNA: TGTGCCAGCAGCAAAGTTCAGGTTTTCTCATGGACAGGGGTTTTACCTGGGGCCAACGGCCTGACTTTC
J gene: TRBJ2-6
V gene: TRBV21-1
D gene: NA
clone size: NA

CDR3 protein: CASSLLSSVGYNEQFF
CDR3 DNA: TGCGCCAGCAGCTTGTTGTCTAGCGTAGGTTACAATGAGCAGTTCTTC
J gene: TRBJ2-1
V gene: TRBV5-1
D gene: NA
clone size: NA

CDR3 protein: CATRAPSGTSGTDTQYF
CDR3 DNA: TGTGCCACTCGGGCACCCAGTGGGACTAGCGGCACAGATACGCAGTATTTT
J gene: TRBJ2-3
V gene: TRBV19
D gene: TRBD2
clone size: NA

CDR3 protein: CASSVAGGRQFF
CDR3 DNA: TGTGCCAGCAGCGTAGCGGGGGGTCGTCAGTTCTTC
J gene: TRBJ2-1
V gene: TRBV9
D gene: TRBD2
clone size: NA

CDR3 protein: CASSNDRVHQPQHF
CDR3 DNA: TGTGCCAGCAGCAATGACAGGGTCCATCAGCCCCAGCATTTT
J gene: TRBJ1-5
V gene: TRBV7-9
D gene: TRBD1
clone size: NA

CDR3 protein: CASSLDQGFGNTIYF
CDR3 DNA: TGTGCCAGCAGCTTGGACCAGGGATTCGGAAACACCATATATTTT
J gene: TRBJ1-3
V gene: TRBV5-4
D gene: NA
clone size: NA

CDR3 protein: CAWRYEVGTEAFF
CDR3 DNA: TGTGCCTGGAGATACGAGGTCGGCACTGAAGCTTTCTTT
J gene: TRBJ1-1
V gene: TRBV30
D gene: NA
clone size: NA

CDR3 protein: CASSRYRALGTDTQYF
CDR3 DNA: TGTGCCAGCAGCCGATACAGGGCTCTGGGCACAGATACGCAGTATTTT
J gene: TRBJ2-3
V gene: TRBV14
D gene: NA
clone size: once

CDR3 protein: CASSLGASGSEQYF
CDR3 DNA: TGTGCCAGCAGCCTAGGGGCTAGCGGGAGCGAGCAGTACTTC
J gene: TRBJ2-7
V gene: TRBV28
D gene: TRBD2
clone size: NA

CDR3 protein: CASSEARQPLYGYTF
CDR3 DNA: TGTGCCAGCAGTGAAGCGAGGCAGCCCCTCTATGGCTACACCTTC
J gene: TRBJ1-2
V gene: TRBV6-1
D gene: NA
clone size: NA

CDR3 protein: CSVADRAANQPQHF
CDR3 DNA: TGCAGCGTCGCGGACAGGGCGGCCAATCAGCCCCAGCATTTT
J gene: TRBJ1-5
V gene: TRBV29-1
D gene: TRBD1
clone size: NA

CDR3 protein: CASSEGDARNQPQHF
CDR3 DNA: TGTGCCAGCAGTGAGGGGGATGCCAGAAATCAGCCCCAGCATTTT
J gene: TRBJ1-5
V gene: TRBV28
D gene: NA
clone size: once

CDR3 protein: CASSVGGLHTGELFF
CDR3 DNA: TGTGCCAGTAGTGTAGGGGGACTCCACACCGGGGAGCTGTTTTTT
J gene: TRBJ2-2
V gene: TRBV19
D gene: NA
clone size: once

CDR3 protein: CASSHGTDTQYF
CDR3 DNA: TGTGCCAGTAGCCACGGGACAGATACGCAGTATTTT
J gene: TRBJ2-3
V gene: TRBV19
D gene: NA
clone size: NA

CDR3 protein: CASSLLSPASGQETQYF
CDR3 DNA: TGTGCCAGCAGCTTACTTTCCCCGGCTAGCGGGCAAGAGACCCAGTACTTC
J gene: TRBJ2-5
V gene: TRBV7-2
D gene: TRBD2
clone size: NA

CDR3 protein: CASSVPSGSHNEQFF
CDR3 DNA: TGTGCCAGCAGTGTTCCCAGCGGGAGCCACAATGAGCAGTTCTTC
J gene: TRBJ2-1
V gene: TRBV2
D gene: TRBD2
clone size: NA

CDR3 protein: CASSSGLAGRDEQFF
CDR3 DNA: TGTGCCAGCAGCTCGGGACTAGCGGGGAGGGATGAGCAGTTCTTC
J gene: TRBJ2-1
V gene: TRBV11-3
D gene: TRBD2
clone size: NA

CDR3 protein: CASSLGQDYGYTF
CDR3 DNA: TGTGCCAGCAGCTTGGGACAGGACTATGGCTACACCTTC
J gene: TRBJ1-2
V gene: TRBV5-6
D gene: NA
clone size: NA

CDR3 protein: CAWSKGLEAQHF
CDR3 DNA: TGTGCCTGGAGCAAGGGGTTAGAGGCCCAGCATTTT
J gene: TRBJ1-5
V gene: TRBV30
D gene: NA
clone size: NA

CDR3 protein: CASRRTEAEQYF
CDR3 DNA: TGTGCCAGCAGACGAACGGAGGCAGAGCAGTACTTC
J gene: TRBJ2-7
V gene: TRBV11-2
D gene: NA
clone size: NA

CDR3 protein: CASSAGVAKNSQYF
CDR3 DNA: TGTGCCAGCAGCGCGGGAGTAGCCAAAAACAGTCAGTACTTC
J gene: TRBJ2-4
V gene: TRBV9
D gene: NA
clone size: NA

CDR3 protein: CASSPSGGSYNEQFF
CDR3 DNA: TGTGCCAGCTCTCCTAGCGGGGGCTCCTACAATGAGCAGTTCTTC
J gene: TRBJ2-1
V gene: TRBV14
D gene: TRBD2
clone size: NA

CDR3 protein: CASSSMGQTLGGYTF
CDR3 DNA: TGTGCCAGCAGCTCCATGGGACAAACGCTGGGCGGCTACACCTTC
J gene: TRBJ1-2
V gene: TRBV7-9
D gene: NA
clone size: NA

CDR3 protein: CSVTGSGSSTDTQYF
CDR3 DNA: TGCAGCGTGACTGGTAGCGGTTCTAGCACAGATACGCAGTATTTT
J gene: TRBJ2-3
V gene: TRBV29-1
D gene: NA
clone size: NA

CDR3 protein: CASSSYAGQSQYF
CDR3 DNA: TGTGCCAGCAGCTCCTACGCGGGGCAGAGTCAGTACTTC
J gene: TRBJ2-4
V gene: TRBV7-3
D gene: NA
clone size: NA

CDR3 protein: CASSDTGFEAFF
CDR3 DNA: TGCGCCAGCAGCGACACAGGATTTGAAGCTTTCTTT
J gene: TRBJ1-1
V gene: TRBV5-1
D gene: NA
clone size: NA

CDR3 protein: CASLTGPTGKLFF
CDR3 DNA: TGCGCCTCCTTGACAGGGCCCACTGGAAAACTGTTTTTT
J gene: TRBJ1-4
V gene: TRBV10-1
D gene: TRBD1
clone size: few

CDR3 protein: CAYRRGSNTEAFF
CDR3 DNA: TGTGCCTACCGGCGGGGGTCGAACACTGAAGCTTTCTTT
J gene: TRBJ1-1
V gene: TRBV30
D gene: NA
clone size: NA

CDR3 protein: CASSLWDRGSPLHF
CDR3 DNA: TGTGCCAGCAGCTTGTGGGACAGGGGTTCACCCCTCCACTTT
J gene: TRBJ1-6
V gene: TRBV5-6
D gene: TRBD1
clone size: NA

CDR3 protein: CSAQLPGQGAGANVLTF
CDR3 DNA: TGCAGCGCACAACTCCCGGGACAGGGGGCTGGGGCCAACGTCCTGACTTTC
J gene: TRBJ2-6
V gene: TRBV29-1
D gene: TRBD1
clone size: NA

CDR3 protein: CASRLGQGNYEQYF
CDR3 DNA: TGCGCCAGCCGCCTGGGACAGGGGAATTACGAGCAGTACTTC
J gene: TRBJ2-7
V gene: TRBV5-1
D gene: TRBD1
clone size: NA

CDR3 protein: CASSPPSGGGEQFF
CDR3 DNA: TGCGCCAGCAGCCCCCCAAGCGGGGGGGGTGAGCAGTTCTTC
J gene: TRBJ2-1
V gene: TRBV5-1
D gene: TRBD2
clone size: NA

CDR3 protein: CASSPRTSGEQYF
CDR3 DNA: TGTGCCAGCAGCCCCAGGACTAGCGGCGAGCAGTACTTC
J gene: TRBJ2-7
V gene: TRBV13
D gene: TRBD2
clone size: NA

CDR3 protein: CASTSPAGGSDEQFF
CDR3 DNA: TGTGCCAGCACCTCTCCAGCGGGGGGGAGCGATGAGCAGTTCTTC
J gene: TRBJ2-1
V gene: TRBV27
D gene: TRBD2
clone size: NA

CDR3 protein: CASSGLAGETQYF
CDR3 DNA: TGTGCCAGCAGTGGTCTAGCGGGGGAGACCCAGTACTTC
J gene: TRBJ2-5
V gene: TRBV6-1
D gene: TRBD2
clone size: NA

CDR3 protein: CASTPVSQGAYGYTF
CDR3 DNA: TGTGCCAGCACCCCAGTATCGCAGGGGGCCTATGGCTACACCTTC
J gene: TRBJ1-2
V gene: TRBV7-2
D gene: TRBD1
clone size: NA

CDR3 protein: CASINPAGGPRETQYF
CDR3 DNA: TGCGCCAGCATTAATCCAGCGGGAGGGCCGAGGGAGACCCAGTACTTC
J gene: TRBJ2-5
V gene: TRBV10-1
D gene: TRBD2
clone size: NA

CDR3 protein: CASGRTVQEAQYF
CDR3 DNA: TGTGCCAGCGGACGGACAGTCCAAGAGGCCCAGTACTTC
J gene: TRBJ2-5
V gene: TRBV7-3
D gene: NA
clone size: NA

CDR3 protein: CASSKGEETQYF
CDR3 DNA: TGTGCCAGCAGTAAAGGGGAAGAGACCCAGTACTTC
J gene: TRBJ2-5
V gene: TRBV11-2
D gene: NA
clone size: NA

CDR3 protein: CASSLKRTGGYEQYF
CDR3 DNA: TGTGCCAGCAGCTTAAAGAGGACAGGGGGCTACGAGCAGTACTTC
J gene: TRBJ2-7
V gene: TRBV28
D gene: TRBD1
clone size: NA

CDR3 protein: CASSEGGINTEAFF
CDR3 DNA: TGTGCCAGCAGTGAAGGCGGAATTAACACTGAAGCTTTCTTT
J gene: TRBJ1-1
V gene: TRBV6-1
D gene: NA
clone size: few

CDR3 protein: CASSRDRSSYNEQFF
CDR3 DNA: TGTGCCAGCAGCAGGGACAGGAGCTCCTACAATGAGCAGTTCTTC
J gene: TRBJ2-1
V gene: TRBV7-3
D gene: TRBD1
clone size: few

CDR3 protein: CASSDPEVPEQFF
CDR3 DNA: TGCGCCAGCAGTGACCCAGAAGTCCCTGAGCAGTTCTTC
J gene: TRBJ2-1
V gene: TRBV10-2
D gene: NA
clone size: NA

CDR3 protein: CAWSRGLDGNQPQHF
CDR3 DNA: TGTGCCTGGAGTAGGGGTCTGGACGGCAATCAGCCCCAGCATTTT
J gene: TRBJ1-5
V gene: TRBV30
D gene: NA
clone size: NA

CDR3 protein: CASSFPGQQETQYF
CDR3 DNA: TGTGCCAGCAGCTTCCCGGGACAGCAAGAGACCCAGTACTTC
J gene: TRBJ2-5
V gene: TRBV5-4
D gene: TRBD1
clone size: NA

CDR3 protein: CASSHELLAGSSYNEQFF
CDR3 DNA: TGTGCCAGCAGCCATGAGCTACTAGCGGGCAGCTCCTACAATGAGCAGTTCTTC
J gene: TRBJ2-1
V gene: TRBV7-9
D gene: TRBD2
clone size: NA

CDR3 protein: CASSYWDGSGTGELFF
CDR3 DNA: TGTGCCAGCAGTTACTGGGACGGGAGCGGCACCGGGGAGCTGTTTTTT
J gene: TRBJ2-2
V gene: TRBV6-5
D gene: NA
clone size: few

CDR3 protein: CASSFLTGEETQYF
CDR3 DNA: TGTGCCAGCAGCTTTTTGACAGGGGAAGAGACCCAGTACTTC
J gene: TRBJ2-5
V gene: TRBV7-9
D gene: TRBD1
clone size: NA

CDR3 protein: CASSLASSGVSYEQYF
CDR3 DNA: TGTGCCAGCAGCTTAGCGTCTAGCGGGGTATCCTACGAGCAGTACTTC
J gene: TRBJ2-7
V gene: TRBV7-2
D gene: TRBD2
clone size: once

CDR3 protein: CASSSGTSGGAGEQFF
CDR3 DNA: TGTGCCAGCAGTTCTGGGACTAGCGGGGGGGCGGGTGAGCAGTTCTTC
J gene: TRBJ2-1
V gene: TRBV27
D gene: TRBD2
clone size: NA

CDR3 protein: CASRTDRGVGGYTF
CDR3 DNA: TGTGCCAGCAGGACCGACAGGGGGGTTGGCGGCTACACCTTC
J gene: TRBJ1-2
V gene: TRBV2
D gene: TRBD1
clone size: few

CDR3 protein: CSASTGNEKLFF
CDR3 DNA: TGCAGCGCTAGCACGGGGAATGAAAAACTGTTTTTT
J gene: TRBJ1-4
V gene: TRBV29-1
D gene: NA
clone size: NA

CDR3 protein: CASSADRAGTGLYGYTF
CDR3 DNA: TGTGCCAGCAGCGCCGATAGGGCCGGGACAGGGCTCTATGGCTACACCTTC
J gene: TRBJ1-2
V gene: TRBV9
D gene: TRBD1
clone size: NA

CDR3 protein: CASSVRFNEQFF
CDR3 DNA: TGTGCCAGCAGTGTACGGTTCAATGAGCAGTTCTTC
J gene: TRBJ2-1
V gene: TRBV6-1
D gene: NA
clone size: NA

CDR3 protein: CASSTYTGELFF
CDR3 DNA: TGTGCCAGCAGCACTTACACCGGGGAGCTGTTTTTT
J gene: TRBJ2-2
V gene: TRBV21-1
D gene: NA
clone size: NA

CDR3 protein: CSASREETQYF
CDR3 DNA: TGCAGTGCTAGTCGGGAGGAGACCCAGTACTTC
J gene: TRBJ2-5
V gene: TRBV20-1
D gene: NA
clone size: NA